This record covers a single TCR beta chain. Its antigen remains unknown. These data are taken from a study of blood T cells in healthy people across ages. Through a sample-barcoded 5' primer and a J-beta primer mix, a second PCR was run for about 7 to 12 cycles. All cDNA molecules were each tagged by a template-switch adaptor with 12 random nucleotides. TCRdb reprocessed the 5' RACE reads via MiXCR and lists one record per CDR3 protein. The sample carries roughly 1.5 million distinct CDR3 sequences, about 42% recorded once. Study observations and caveats: A strong correlation was seen between TCR beta diversity and naive T cell percentage. Roughly linearly, TCR beta diversity per million T cells fell as age increased. Higher diversity and more naive CD4+ cells were features of long-lived donors, compared to aged donors.

V lost 0 bases and J lost 8, with 5 bases in between. The CDR3 runs 12 residues. The V gene's germline CDR1 is SGHTA and CDR2 FQGNSA. The sequencing sample was made of blood. The receptor was isolated from a woman under 30 in good health. The chain is built from TRBV7-2 and TRBJ1-5, with no clear D. The CDR3 here is CASSLAGEPQHF. CDR3 DNA sequence: TGTGCCAGCAGCTTAGCAGGAGAGCCCCAGCATTTT.